This TCR beta chain was retrieved from a study of T-cell reconstitution after alpha-beta-depleted transplantation in children. V was clipped by 6 bases and J by 8 bases, with 16 bases between them. CDR3 length equals 13 residues. Germline-derived CDR1 and CDR2 are ENHRY and SYGVKD. Unique molecular identifiers tagged the TCRbeta library. Using its own MiXCR run on the PCR reads, TCRdb lists one record per CDR3 protein. Of about 500,000 distinct CDR3 sequences in the sample, approximately 29% were seen once. The rearrangement uses TRBV10-3 and TRBJ1-1; D gene unclear. The input for sequencing was PBMCs from the stem cell graft donor, taken from the stem cell graft. The sequence was collected from a human donor who donated a stem cell graft to a child with aplastic anemia. CDR3 in DNA: TGTGCCATCAGGGGCGACGAGGTGGGCGAAGCTTTCTTT. Translation: CAIRGDEVGEAFF.